Listed below are T cell receptor beta chains from one sample, sequenced in a study of beta chain features in type 1 diabetes. Generated by immunoSEQ multiplex PCR, the TCRdb table keeps only in-frame clones and is missing some. The sample contains under 950,000 clones, roughly 17% of which appear only once. Sequenced input: naive CD4+ T cells from blood. The source of these receptors is a woman aged 18-35 years in good health. Both conserved end residues are part of each CDR3. A D gene is named only where the DNA matches it firmly. A clone size is listed for some rows: how often the clone was seen (once, few, many), or a class if it is expanded.

V gene: TRBV28; D gene: NA; J gene: TRBJ2-7; clone size: few; CDR3 protein: CASSFGLLPGGSSYEQYF; CDR3 DNA: TGTGCCAGCAGTTTCGGCTTACTTCCAGGGGGGAGCTCCTACGAGCAGTACTTC
V gene: TRBV10-3; D gene: NA; J gene: TRBJ1-5; clone size: few; CDR3 protein: CAISDGGGQPQHF; CDR3 DNA: TGTGCCATCAGTGACGGGGGGGGTCAGCCCCAGCATTTT
V gene: TRBV7-2; D gene: NA; J gene: TRBJ2-2; clone size: NA; CDR3 protein: CASSTRQPSGELFF; CDR3 DNA: TGTGCCAGCAGCACTAGACAACCGTCCGGGGAGCTGTTTTTT
V gene: TRBV6-6; D gene: TRBD1; J gene: TRBJ1-5; clone size: NA; CDR3 protein: CASSYPTGGNQPQHF; CDR3 DNA: TGTGCCAGCAGTTACCCAACAGGGGGCAATCAGCCCCAGCATTTT
V gene: TRBV4-3; D gene: NA; J gene: TRBJ1-4; clone size: NA; CDR3 protein: CASSQDWIGEKLFF; CDR3 DNA: TGCGCCAGCAGCCAAGATTGGATTGGTGAAAAACTGTTTTTT
V gene: TRBV7-9; D gene: NA; J gene: TRBJ1-5; clone size: few; CDR3 protein: CASSLVDDSNQPQHF; CDR3 DNA: TGTGCCAGCAGCTTAGTTGACGATAGCAATCAGCCCCAGCATTTT
V gene: TRBV7-3; D gene: NA; J gene: TRBJ2-6; clone size: few; CDR3 protein: CASSRDEGISGANVLTF; CDR3 DNA: TGTGCCAGCAGCAGGGACGAGGGTATCTCTGGGGCCAACGTCCTGACTTTC
V gene: TRBV27; D gene: NA; J gene: TRBJ2-5; clone size: few; CDR3 protein: CASSPTSGETQYF; CDR3 DNA: TGTGCCAGCAGTCCCACCTCCGGGGAGACCCAGTACTTC
V gene: TRBV9; D gene: NA; J gene: TRBJ2-3; clone size: NA; CDR3 protein: CASSREGTPQGDTQYF; CDR3 DNA: TGTGCCAGCAGCCGGGAAGGAACCCCCCAGGGGGATACGCAGTATTTT
V gene: TRBV9; D gene: NA; J gene: TRBJ2-3; clone size: NA; CDR3 protein: CASSRAFGDTQYF; CDR3 DNA: TGTGCCAGCAGCCGGGCATTCGGAGATACGCAGTATTTT
V gene: TRBV28; D gene: NA; J gene: TRBJ1-5; clone size: NA; CDR3 protein: CASSRSGGSMAQHF; CDR3 DNA: TGTGCCAGCAGTCGGTCCGGTGGGTCAATGGCCCAGCATTTT
V gene: TRBV10-3; D gene: TRBD2; J gene: TRBJ2-2; clone size: few; CDR3 protein: CAIRPSGRADTGELFF; CDR3 DNA: TGTGCCATAAGACCTAGCGGGAGGGCGGACACCGGGGAGCTGTTTTTT
V gene: TRBV9; D gene: NA; J gene: TRBJ2-5; clone size: NA; CDR3 protein: CASSVAAEETQYF; CDR3 DNA: TGTGCCAGCAGCGTAGCGGCAGAAGAGACCCAGTACTTC
V gene: TRBV4-3; D gene: NA; J gene: TRBJ2-5; clone size: few; CDR3 protein: CASSREVGETQYF; CDR3 DNA: TGCGCCAGCAGCCGAGAGGTAGGGGAGACCCAGTACTTC
V gene: TRBV21-1; D gene: NA; J gene: TRBJ2-1; clone size: few; CDR3 protein: CASRPGQRINNEQFF; CDR3 DNA: TGTGCCAGCAGGCCGGGACAGAGAATCAACAATGAGCAGTTCTTC
V gene: TRBV6-1; D gene: NA; J gene: TRBJ1-2; clone size: NA; CDR3 protein: CASSDNYGYTF; CDR3 DNA: TGTGCCAGCAGTGATAACTATGGCTACACCTTC
V gene: TRBV28; D gene: TRBD2; J gene: TRBJ2-7; clone size: NA; CDR3 protein: CASRTGTRNEQYF; CDR3 DNA: TGTGCCAGCAGGACCGGGACTAGGAACGAGCAGTACTTC
V gene: TRBV7-8; D gene: NA; J gene: TRBJ2-2; clone size: few; CDR3 protein: CASSFIPGELFF; CDR3 DNA: TGTGCCAGCAGCTTTATTCCCGGGGAGCTGTTTTTT
V gene: TRBV7-9; D gene: NA; J gene: TRBJ1-5; clone size: few; CDR3 protein: CASSAERSNQPQHF; CDR3 DNA: TGTGCCAGCTCCGCCGAAAGGAGCAATCAGCCCCAGCATTTT
V gene: TRBV9; D gene: TRBD2; J gene: TRBJ2-7; clone size: few; CDR3 protein: CASSKGTSGPRGEQYF; CDR3 DNA: TGTGCCAGCAGCAAGGGGACTAGCGGGCCCCGCGGGGAGCAGTACTTC
V gene: TRBV28; D gene: TRBD2; J gene: TRBJ2-7; clone size: NA; CDR3 protein: CASRAPGLASYEQYF; CDR3 DNA: TGTGCCAGCAGAGCGCCGGGACTAGCTTCCTACGAGCAGTACTTC
V gene: TRBV4-2; D gene: TRBD2; J gene: TRBJ2-1; clone size: few; CDR3 protein: CASSQELAGYNEQFF; CDR3 DNA: TGTGCCAGCAGCCAAGAACTAGCGGGGTACAATGAGCAGTTCTTC
V gene: TRBV21-1; D gene: NA; J gene: TRBJ2-1; clone size: NA; CDR3 protein: CASLGLAGKNEQFF; CDR3 DNA: TGTGCCAGCTTGGGACTAGCGGGGAAAAATGAGCAGTTCTTC
V gene: TRBV11-2; D gene: NA; J gene: TRBJ2-1; clone size: few; CDR3 protein: CASSPVSGHLNEQFF; CDR3 DNA: TGTGCCAGCAGCCCGGTTTCGGGACACCTCAATGAGCAGTTCTTC
V gene: TRBV2; D gene: NA; J gene: TRBJ2-5; clone size: few; CDR3 protein: CASRWTALETQYF; CDR3 DNA: TGTGCCAGCAGATGGACAGCGTTGGAGACCCAGTACTTC
V gene: TRBV7-9; D gene: NA; J gene: TRBJ2-7; clone size: few; CDR3 protein: CASSLAPVGSYEQYF; CDR3 DNA: TGTGCCAGCAGCTTAGCGCCGGTAGGGTCCTACGAGCAGTACTTC
V gene: TRBV7-9; D gene: TRBD1; J gene: TRBJ1-5; clone size: few; CDR3 protein: CASSGTGVSQPQHF; CDR3 DNA: TGTGCCAGCAGCGGGACAGGGGTAAGTCAGCCCCAGCATTTT
V gene: TRBV6-5; D gene: NA; J gene: TRBJ2-5; clone size: few; CDR3 protein: CASSWTGETQYF; CDR3 DNA: TGTGCCAGCAGTTGGACGGGGGAGACCCAGTACTTC